Listed below are T cell receptor beta chains from one sample, sequenced in a study of T cell repertoires in cytomegalovirus infection. TCRdb reprocessed the reads with MiXCR, giving one entry per CDR3 protein. The data contain about 46,000 distinct CDR3 sequences, 20% to 25% of them singletons. No antigen is known for these receptors. Input material: PBMCs, sequenced either directly or after in vitro stimulation (not recorded which). These receptors were obtained from a human donor in good health (CMV status not recorded). Some clones in this sample may be carry-over from other donors' samples. The CDR3 runs from the conserved cysteine through the conserved F or W. A D gene is named only where the DNA matches it firmly. A clone size is listed for some rows: how often the clone was seen (once, few, many), or a class if it is expanded.

V gene	clone size	J gene	D gene	CDR3 DNA	CDR3 protein
TRBV29-1	few	TRBJ2-2	NA	TGCAGCGTTGATGTTTCTAACACCGGGGAGCTGTTTTTT	CSVDVSNTGELFF
TRBV24-1	few	TRBJ1-5	NA	TGTGCCACCAGTGAGTCCAGGGGTCCGGGCCAGCCCCAGCATTTT	CATSESRGPGQPQHF
TRBV11-2	many	TRBJ2-7	TRBD2	TGTGCCAGCAGCCAAGGGACTAGCATTTACGAGCAGTACTTC	CASSQGTSIYEQYF
TRBV29-1	NA	TRBJ2-5	NA	TGCAGCGTTGAAACTCGTCTGATAGAGACCCAGTACTTC	CSVETRLIETQYF
TRBV6-5	few	TRBJ1-2	TRBD1	TGTGCCAGCAGCCGAGGGACAGGCCAAGATGGCTACACCTTC	CASSRGTGQDGYTF
TRBV29-1	few	TRBJ1-1	TRBD1	TGCAGCGCTTCGACAGGGATAAACACTGAAGCTTTCTTT	CSASTGINTEAFF
TRBV11-2	many	TRBJ2-1	TRBD2	TGTGCCAGCAGCCCCGATTGGACTAGTAACAATGAGCAGTTCTTC	CASSPDWTSNNEQFF
TRBV7-2	many	TRBJ2-3	NA	TGTGCCAGTCGGACCGCAAGCACAGATACGCAGTATTTT	CASRTASTDTQYF
TRBV12-3/TRBV12-4	many	TRBJ2-5	TRBD2	TGTGCCACCGGGAGGACCGCTCCAGAGACCCAGTACTTC	CATGRTAPETQYF
TRBV7-9	NA	TRBJ2-3	NA	TGTGCCAGCAGCTTAGATCTCCCTTCGGGAGTGAATACGCAGTATTTT	CASSLDLPSGVNTQYF
TRBV6-5	few	TRBJ1-6	TRBD1	TGTGCCAGCAGACGAGGGGACAGGGGTAATTCACCCCTCCACTTT	CASRRGDRGNSPLHF
TRBV6-8	NA	TRBJ2-3	TRBD2	TGTGCCAGCGGTCTAGCGGGAGTTGGGGTTGGCACAGATACGCAGTATTTT	CASGLAGVGVGTDTQYF
TRBV19	many	TRBJ1-5	TRBD1	TGTGCCAGTACCACATCAGGAGGGGGCGTCCAGCCCCAGCATTTT	CASTTSGGGVQPQHF
TRBV12-5	NA	TRBJ2-3	NA	TGTGCTAGTGGTTTGGGGAGCGGAAGCACAGATACGCAGTATTTT	CASGLGSGSTDTQYF
TRBV12-3/TRBV12-4	NA	TRBJ2-7	NA	TGTGCCAGCAGGCCGGGGGTGAGCTCCTACGAGCAGTACTTC	CASRPGVSSYEQYF
TRBV29-1	NA	TRBJ2-1	NA	TGCAGCGTTTTCCCCTACAATGAGCAGTTCTTC	CSVFPYNEQFF
TRBV12-5	many	TRBJ2-5	NA	TGTGCTAGTGGTTTGTATAACGATGTGACCCAGTACTTC	CASGLYNDVTQYF
TRBV19	NA	TRBJ2-1	NA	TGTGCCAGTAGTAGGGCCGACCAACGTGAGCAGTTCTTC	CASSRADQREQFF
TRBV12-3/TRBV12-4	many	TRBJ2-1	TRBD2	TGTGCCAGCAGTCGGCAGCCGGGACTAGCGGGAGGGAGTGAGCAGTTCTTC	CASSRQPGLAGGSEQFF
TRBV5-4	NA	TRBJ1-4	NA	TGTGCCAGCAGCTTGCAGGCAACTAATGAAAAACTGTTTTTT	CASSLQATNEKLFF
TRBV5-6	NA	TRBJ2-5	TRBD1	TGTGCCAGCAGCAGGGACAGAGAAGAGACCCAGTACTTC	CASSRDREETQYF
TRBV4-1	few	TRBJ1-4	NA	TGCGCCAGCAGCCAAGAGACCGCGGGGGGACTGTTTTTT	CASSQETAGGLFF
TRBV28	many	TRBJ2-3	TRBD2	TGTGCCAGCAGTCCTAGCGGGGGCCTCGCGGATACGCAGTATTTT	CASSPSGGLADTQYF
TRBV11-2	NA	TRBJ2-3	NA	TGTGCCAGCAGTCTTTCCCGCACAGATACGCAGTATTTT	CASSLSRTDTQYF
TRBV14	many	TRBJ2-2	TRBD2	TGTGCCAGCAGCCAATTGTCTAGCGGTCGCTGGACCGGGGAGCTGTTTTTT	CASSQLSSGRWTGELFF
TRBV3-1	many	TRBJ1-1	NA	TGTGCCAGCAGCCAAGAGGGGAGGTTCCAAGCTTTCTTT	CASSQEGRFQAFF
TRBV10-3	few	TRBJ2-1	NA	TGTGCCAGTATGGGCCTACTAGGGGGTGAGCAGTTCTTC	CASMGLLGGEQFF
TRBV7-2	few	TRBJ2-7	NA	TGTGCCAGCAGCTCCGGGACGGCCAACTACGAGCAGTACTTC	CASSSGTANYEQYF
TRBV29-1	NA	TRBJ1-1	NA	TGCAGCGTTTTACCCCAGGCGAACACTGAAGCTTTCTTT	CSVLPQANTEAFF
TRBV6-1	many	TRBJ2-4	NA	TGTGCCAGCGCCCCAGACGGCAAAAACATTCAGTACTTC	CASAPDGKNIQYF
TRBV19	NA	TRBJ2-3	NA	TGTGCCAGTCGATCGAGCGCAGATACGCAGTATTTT	CASRSSADTQYF
TRBV27	NA	TRBJ1-6	NA	TGTGCCAGCAGGCAGGGGATATCACCCCTCCACTTT	CASRQGISPLHF
TRBV4-3	few	TRBJ1-1	TRBD1	TGCGCCAGCAGCCAAGATACCGGGACAGCGAACACTGAAGCTTTCTTT	CASSQDTGTANTEAFF
TRBV6-6	few	TRBJ2-7	NA	TGTGCCAGCAGCAGGGGTCCCTACGAGCAGTACTTC	CASSRGPYEQYF
TRBV19	few	TRBJ2-1	NA	TGTGCCAGTAGTATAGATCTACGGGAAACCTCAGGGAATGAGCAGTTCTTC	CASSIDLRETSGNEQFF
TRBV19	many	TRBJ1-5	TRBD1	TGTGCCAGTAGTATATGGACAGGAGATCAGCCCCAGCATTTT	CASSIWTGDQPQHF
TRBV6-5	NA	TRBJ1-6	NA	TGTGCCAGCAGCCGGGACCTGAGATCACCCCTCCACTTT	CASSRDLRSPLHF
TRBV12-5	NA	TRBJ1-4	NA	TGTGCTAGTGGTTTCGTCACATCCGAAAAACTGTTTTTT	CASGFVTSEKLFF
TRBV11-2	few	TRBJ2-7	TRBD1	TGTGCCAGCAGGACGTTAAGGGGGCCAACAGCCTACGAGCAGTACTTC	CASRTLRGPTAYEQYF
TRBV7-8	many	TRBJ1-5	NA	TGTGCCAGCAGCTTAGACCCGTTGCGGAGGGTTGGGAATCAGCCCCAGCATTTT	CASSLDPLRRVGNQPQHF
TRBV6-1	few	TRBJ2-3	NA	TGTGCCAGCAGTGCCACTCGGGGACACACAGATACGCAGTATTTT	CASSATRGHTDTQYF
TRBV7-2	many	TRBJ1-6	NA	TGTGCCAGCAGCCCGACCTGGCCCCTCAATTCACCCCTCCACTTT	CASSPTWPLNSPLHF
TRBV2	few	TRBJ2-1	TRBD2	TGTGCCAGCACTAGGGGGACTAGTAGCAATGAGCAGTTCTTC	CASTRGTSSNEQFF
TRBV7-9	few	TRBJ1-1	NA	TGTGCCAGCAACAACCTTAAGAACACTGAAGCTTTCTTT	CASNNLKNTEAFF
TRBV5-6	NA	TRBJ2-7	NA	TGTGCCAGCAGCTTCGGCACCCGCGGGGAGCAGTACTTC	CASSFGTRGEQYF
TRBV27	NA	TRBJ1-4	NA	TGTGCCAGCAGACAGGACACTAATGAAAAACTGTTTTTT	CASRQDTNEKLFF
TRBV27	NA	TRBJ1-6	NA	TGTGCCAGCAGTTTATCTCCCTGGGGTAGCGGGCGTAATTCACCCCTCCACTTT	CASSLSPWGSGRNSPLHF
TRBV6-5	few	TRBJ1-5	TRBD1	TGTGCCAGCAGTTGGGACAGGGGTTCGGATCAGCCCCAGCATTTT	CASSWDRGSDQPQHF
TRBV6-2/TRBV6-3	NA	TRBJ2-7	TRBD1	TGTGCCAGCAGTTCCACAGGGGATTTGAAGCAGTACTTC	CASSSTGDLKQYF
TRBV7-2	NA	TRBJ2-7	NA	TGTGCCAGCAGCTTAGAGTCCATCGAGCTGGAGCAGTACTTC	CASSLESIELEQYF
TRBV4-2	few	TRBJ1-3	NA	TGTGCCAGCAGCCTGCGGACACGCAGCTCTGGAAACACCATATATTTT	CASSLRTRSSGNTIYF
TRBV19	few	TRBJ2-2	NA	TGTGCCAGTAGGATCGGCGGCCGGGGGTGGACCGGGGAGCTGTTTTTT	CASRIGGRGWTGELFF
TRBV6-1	NA	TRBJ2-1	TRBD2	TGTGCCAGCAGGATTAGCGGGGGGTACAATGAGCAGTTCTTC	CASRISGGYNEQFF
TRBV7-2	many	TRBJ1-2	NA	TGTGCCAGCAGTAATGACAGGAACTATGGCTACACCTTC	CASSNDRNYGYTF
TRBV4-1	few	TRBJ1-2	NA	TGCGCCAGCAGCCAAGATCGACTGACAGGACTCTACACCTTC	CASSQDRLTGLYTF
TRBV7-8	many	TRBJ1-5	NA	TGTGCCAGCAGTCAGGGTCGTTATAATCAGCCCCAGCATTTT	CASSQGRYNQPQHF
TRBV7-2	NA	TRBJ1-1	NA	TGTGCCAGCAGCTTCACAGGGCGCAACACTGAAGCTTTCTTT	CASSFTGRNTEAFF
TRBV28	few	TRBJ2-4	TRBD1	TGTGCCAGCAGCCATGACAGGGGTAACATTCAGTACTTC	CASSHDRGNIQYF